Given below is one T cell receptor beta chain in context. Each CDR3 protein gets one entry after TCRdb re-called the reads with MiXCR. The data contain 100,000 or so distinct CDR3 sequences, roughly a quarter of them singletons. This entry comes from a study of T cell repertoires in cytomegalovirus infection. On the study more broadly: Public TCR beta signatures provided an indication of both CMV infection and a matching HLA type.

Looked up from germline, CDR1 is MDHEN and CDR2 is SYDVKM. The CDR3 is made up of 15 amino acids. The ends were cut back, 6 bases at V and 4 bases at J, with 16 bases in the middle. What was sequenced was CD8+ T cells from PBMCs. The TCR comes from a human donor in good health (CMV status not recorded). Some clones in this sample may be carry-over from other donors' samples. The J gene is TRBJ1-5, the V gene TRBV28; D ambiguous. The CDR3 DNA is TGTGCCAGCAGCCCTTTTACGAGCCTAAATCAGCCCCAGCATTTT. This codes for CASSPFTSLNQPQHF.